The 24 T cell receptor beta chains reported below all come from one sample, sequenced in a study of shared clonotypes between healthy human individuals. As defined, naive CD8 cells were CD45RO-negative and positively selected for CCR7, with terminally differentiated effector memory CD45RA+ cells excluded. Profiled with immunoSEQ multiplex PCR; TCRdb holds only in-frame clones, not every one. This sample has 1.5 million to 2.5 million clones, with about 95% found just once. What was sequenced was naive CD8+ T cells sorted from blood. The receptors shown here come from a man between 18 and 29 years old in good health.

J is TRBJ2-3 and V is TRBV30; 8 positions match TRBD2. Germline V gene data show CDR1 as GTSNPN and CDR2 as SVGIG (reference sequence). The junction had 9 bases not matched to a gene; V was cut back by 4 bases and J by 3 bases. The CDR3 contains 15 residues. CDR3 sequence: CAWNSGSGGTDTQYF. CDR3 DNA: TGTGCCTGGAACAGCGGGAGTGGGGGGACAGATACGCAGTATTTT.

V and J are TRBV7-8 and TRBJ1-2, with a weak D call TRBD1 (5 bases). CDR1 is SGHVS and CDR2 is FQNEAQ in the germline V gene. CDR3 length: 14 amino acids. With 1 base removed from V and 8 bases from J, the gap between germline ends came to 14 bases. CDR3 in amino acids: CASSLEGRVWGYTF. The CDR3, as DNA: TGTGCCAGCAGCTTAGAGGGCAGGGTTTGGGGCTACACCTTC.

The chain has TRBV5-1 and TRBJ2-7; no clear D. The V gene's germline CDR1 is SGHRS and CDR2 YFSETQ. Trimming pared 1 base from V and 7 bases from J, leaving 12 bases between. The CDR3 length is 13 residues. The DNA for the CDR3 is TGCGCCAGCAGCTTGCGTGGGATCCGAGAGCAGTACTTC. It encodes CASSLRGIREQYF.

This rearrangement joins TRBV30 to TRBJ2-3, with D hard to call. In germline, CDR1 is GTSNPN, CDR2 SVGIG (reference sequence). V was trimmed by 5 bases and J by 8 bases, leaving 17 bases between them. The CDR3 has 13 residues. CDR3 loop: CAWSTLGSGTQYF. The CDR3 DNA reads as TGTGCCTGGTCTACCCTCGGATCGGGTACGCAGTATTTT.

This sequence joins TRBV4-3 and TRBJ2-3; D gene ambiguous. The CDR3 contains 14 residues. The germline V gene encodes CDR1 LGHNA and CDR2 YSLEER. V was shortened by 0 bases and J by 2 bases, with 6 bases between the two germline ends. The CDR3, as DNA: TGCGCCAGCAGCCAAGAAGGGTTCACAGATACGCAGTATTTT. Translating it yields CASSQEGFTDTQYF.

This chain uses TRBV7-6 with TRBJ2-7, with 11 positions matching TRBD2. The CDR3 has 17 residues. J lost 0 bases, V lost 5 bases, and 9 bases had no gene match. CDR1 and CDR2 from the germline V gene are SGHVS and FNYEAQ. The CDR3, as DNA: TGTGCCAGCAGCCCCCACCCGGGACTAGCGGCCTCCTACGAGCAGTACTTC. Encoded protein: CASSPHPGLAASYEQYF.

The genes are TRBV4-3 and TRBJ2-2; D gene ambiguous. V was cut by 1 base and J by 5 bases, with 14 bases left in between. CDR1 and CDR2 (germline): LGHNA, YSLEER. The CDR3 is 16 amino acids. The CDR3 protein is CASSQVAGALTGELFF. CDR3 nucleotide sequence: TGCGCCAGCAGCCAAGTAGCTGGAGCGTTGACCGGGGAGCTGTTTTTT.

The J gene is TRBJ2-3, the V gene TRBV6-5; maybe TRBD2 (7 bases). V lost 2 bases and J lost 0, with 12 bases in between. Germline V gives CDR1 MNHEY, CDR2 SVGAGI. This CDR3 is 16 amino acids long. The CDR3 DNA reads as TGTGCCAGCAGTTACGATGCGGGGGCTAGCACAGATACGCAGTATTTT. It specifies CASSYDAGASTDTQYF.

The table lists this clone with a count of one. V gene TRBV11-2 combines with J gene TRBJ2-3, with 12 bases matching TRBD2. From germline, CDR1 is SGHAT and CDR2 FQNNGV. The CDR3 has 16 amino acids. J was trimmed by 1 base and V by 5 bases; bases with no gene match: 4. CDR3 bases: TGTGCCAGCAGCCCCCGGACTAGCGGGGGCACAGATACGCAGTATTTT. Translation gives CASSPRTSGGTDTQYF.

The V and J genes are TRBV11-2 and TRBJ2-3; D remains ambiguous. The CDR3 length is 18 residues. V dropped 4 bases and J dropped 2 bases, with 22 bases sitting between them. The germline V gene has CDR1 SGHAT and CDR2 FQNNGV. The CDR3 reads CASSYDFGPESNTDTQYF. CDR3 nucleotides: TGTGCCAGCAGCTATGACTTCGGCCCCGAGTCCAACACAGATACGCAGTATTTT.

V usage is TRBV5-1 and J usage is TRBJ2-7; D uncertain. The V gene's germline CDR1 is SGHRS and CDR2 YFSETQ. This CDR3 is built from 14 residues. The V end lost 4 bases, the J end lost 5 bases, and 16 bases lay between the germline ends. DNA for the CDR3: TGCGCCAGCAGCCCGGACGCCGGTTTTGACGAGCAGTACTTC. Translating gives CASSPDAGFDEQYF.

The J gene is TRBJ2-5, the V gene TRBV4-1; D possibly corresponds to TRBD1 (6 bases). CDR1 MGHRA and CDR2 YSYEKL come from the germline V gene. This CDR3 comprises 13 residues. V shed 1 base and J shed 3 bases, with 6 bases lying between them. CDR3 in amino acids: CASSQGQEETQYF. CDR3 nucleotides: TGCGCCAGCAGCCAAGGACAGGAAGAGACCCAGTACTTC.

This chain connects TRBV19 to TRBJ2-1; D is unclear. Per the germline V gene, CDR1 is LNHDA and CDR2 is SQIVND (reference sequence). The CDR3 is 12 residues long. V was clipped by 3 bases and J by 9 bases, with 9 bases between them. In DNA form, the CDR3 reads TGTGCCAGTAGTATCCCGTGGGGTGAGCAGTTCTTC. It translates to CASSIPWGEQFF.

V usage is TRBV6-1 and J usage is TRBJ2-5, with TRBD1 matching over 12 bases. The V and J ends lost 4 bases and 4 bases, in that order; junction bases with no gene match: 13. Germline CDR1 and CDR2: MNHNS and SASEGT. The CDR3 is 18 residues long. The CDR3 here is CASSVRDRGLRDRETQYF. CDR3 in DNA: TGTGCCAGCAGTGTCCGGGACAGGGGGCTTAGGGATCGAGAGACCCAGTACTTC.

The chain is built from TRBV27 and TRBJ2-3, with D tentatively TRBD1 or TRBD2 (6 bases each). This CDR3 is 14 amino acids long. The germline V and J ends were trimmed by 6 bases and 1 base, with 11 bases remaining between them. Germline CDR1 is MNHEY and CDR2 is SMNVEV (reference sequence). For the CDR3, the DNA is TGTGCCAGCAGGCCGAGGGGGGGCACAGATACGCAGTATTTT. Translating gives CASRPRGGTDTQYF.

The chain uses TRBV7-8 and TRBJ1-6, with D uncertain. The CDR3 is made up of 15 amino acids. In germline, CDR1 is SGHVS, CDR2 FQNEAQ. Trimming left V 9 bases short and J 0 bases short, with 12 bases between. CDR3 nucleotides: TGTGCCAGAGACGGACCGAGCTCCTATAATTCACCCCTCCACTTT. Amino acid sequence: CARDGPSSYNSPLHF.

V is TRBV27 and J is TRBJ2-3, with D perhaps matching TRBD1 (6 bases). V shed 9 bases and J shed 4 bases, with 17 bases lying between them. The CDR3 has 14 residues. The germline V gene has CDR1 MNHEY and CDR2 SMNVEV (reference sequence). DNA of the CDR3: TGTGCCAGTTGGGGGACACCGAACCCAGATACGCAGTATTTT. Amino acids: CASWGTPNPDTQYF.

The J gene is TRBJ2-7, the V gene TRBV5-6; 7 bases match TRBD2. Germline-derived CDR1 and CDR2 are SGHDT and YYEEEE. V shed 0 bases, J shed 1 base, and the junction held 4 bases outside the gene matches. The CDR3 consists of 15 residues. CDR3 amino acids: CASSLVGGSSYEQYF. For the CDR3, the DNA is TGTGCCAGCAGCTTGGTAGGCGGGAGTTCCTACGAGCAGTACTTC.

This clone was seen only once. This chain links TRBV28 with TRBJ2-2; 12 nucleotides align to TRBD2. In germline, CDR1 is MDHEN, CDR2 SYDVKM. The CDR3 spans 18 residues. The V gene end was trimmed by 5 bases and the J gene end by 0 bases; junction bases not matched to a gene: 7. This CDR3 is CASSPRLAGVANTGELFF. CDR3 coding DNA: TGTGCCAGCAGTCCCCGACTAGCGGGGGTCGCGAACACCGGGGAGCTGTTTTTT.

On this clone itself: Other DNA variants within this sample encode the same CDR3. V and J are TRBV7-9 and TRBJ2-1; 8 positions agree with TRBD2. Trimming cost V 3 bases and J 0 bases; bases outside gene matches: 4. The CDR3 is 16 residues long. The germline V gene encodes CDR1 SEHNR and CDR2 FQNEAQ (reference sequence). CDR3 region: CASSFSGGSSYNEQFF. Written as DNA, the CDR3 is TGTGCCAGCAGCTTCAGCGGGGGTAGCTCCTACAATGAGCAGTTCTTC. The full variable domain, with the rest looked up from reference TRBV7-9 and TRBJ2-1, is DTGVSQNPRHKITKRGQNVTFRCDPISEHNRLYWYRQTLGQGPEFLTYFQNEAQLEKSRLLSDRFSAERPKGSFSTLEIQRTEQGDSAMYLCASSFSGGSSYNEQFFGPGTRLTVL.

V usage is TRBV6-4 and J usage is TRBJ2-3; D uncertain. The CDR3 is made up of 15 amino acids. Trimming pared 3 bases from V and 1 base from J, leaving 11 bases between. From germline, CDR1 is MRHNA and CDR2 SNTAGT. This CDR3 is CASSELPLRTDTQYF. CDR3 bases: TGTGCCAGCAGTGAACTACCCCTCCGCACAGATACGCAGTATTTT.

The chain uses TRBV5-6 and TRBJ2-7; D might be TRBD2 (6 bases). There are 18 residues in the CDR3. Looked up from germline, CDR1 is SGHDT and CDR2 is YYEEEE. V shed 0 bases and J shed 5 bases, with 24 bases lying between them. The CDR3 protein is CASSLDGGVGRRTDEQYF. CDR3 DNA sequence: TGTGCCAGCAGCTTGGACGGCGGGGTGGGCCGACGTACAGACGAGCAGTACTTC. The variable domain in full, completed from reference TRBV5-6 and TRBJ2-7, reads DAGVTQSPTHLIKTRGQQVTLRCSPKSGHDTVSWYQQALGQGPQFIFQYYEEEERQRGNFPDRFSGHQFPNYSSELNVNALLLGDSALYLCASSLDGGVGRRTDEQYFGPGTRLTVT.

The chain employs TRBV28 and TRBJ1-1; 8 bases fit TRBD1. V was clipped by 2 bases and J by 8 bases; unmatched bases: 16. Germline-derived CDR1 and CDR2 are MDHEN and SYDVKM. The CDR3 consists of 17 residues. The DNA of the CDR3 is TGTGCCAGCAGTTTAGAGCCCGCAGGGGGCTTACCCTTCGAAGCTTTCTTT. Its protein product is CASSLEPAGGLPFEAFF.

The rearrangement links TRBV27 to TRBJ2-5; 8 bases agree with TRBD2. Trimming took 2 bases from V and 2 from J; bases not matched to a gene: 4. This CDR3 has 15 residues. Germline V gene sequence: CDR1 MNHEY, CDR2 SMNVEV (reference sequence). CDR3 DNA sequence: TGTGCCAGCAGTTTACAAGCGGGGGTTCAAGAGACCCAGTACTTC. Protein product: CASSLQAGVQETQYF.